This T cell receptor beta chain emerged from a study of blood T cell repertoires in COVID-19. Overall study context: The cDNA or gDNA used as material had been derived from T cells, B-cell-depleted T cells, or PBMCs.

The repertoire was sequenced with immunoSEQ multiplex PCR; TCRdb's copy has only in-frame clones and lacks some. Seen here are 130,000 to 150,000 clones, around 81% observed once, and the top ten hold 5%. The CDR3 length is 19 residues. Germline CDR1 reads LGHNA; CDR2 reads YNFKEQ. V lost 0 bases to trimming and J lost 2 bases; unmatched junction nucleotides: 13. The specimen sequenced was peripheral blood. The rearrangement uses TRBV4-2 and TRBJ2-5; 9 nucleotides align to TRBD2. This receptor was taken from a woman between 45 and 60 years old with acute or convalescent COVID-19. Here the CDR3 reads CASSQDLAGGPGRQETQYF. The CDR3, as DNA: TGTGCCAGCAGCCAAGATCTTGCGGGGGGGCCCGGACGACAAGAGACCCAGTACTTC.